These 3 T cell receptor beta chains originate from one sample sequenced in a study of shared clonotypes between healthy human individuals (dated by TCRdb to 2020 to 2022). To prepare the library, the immunoSEQ multiplex PCR assay was applied. Held by TCRdb, this immuneACCESS table contains in-frame sequences only and omits some clones. Under half of the omission traces to an unresolved V gene where checked; the cause of the rest is unknown. The sample data list millions of clones, and about 95% of these were observed just once. The top ten clones comprise roughly 0.13% of the sample. Sequencing used naive CD4+ T cells sorted from blood. This specimen's cell subset or site label, interpreted: CD45RA+ positively selected. These receptors were obtained from a man younger than 35 in good health.

The J gene is TRBJ2-5, the V gene TRBV10-3; 9 bases agree with TRBD1. Germline assignment: CDR1 ENHRY and CDR2 SYGVKD. V was pared by 2 bases and J by 4 bases, with 8 bases of the junction left unmatched. CDR3 length: 16 amino acids. CDR3 amino acids: CAISERWGQGVETQYF. DNA of the CDR3: TGTGCCATCAGTGAGAGGTGGGGACAGGGTGTAGAGACCCAGTACTTC.

The chain recombines TRBV2 with TRBJ2-7, with D tentatively TRBD1 or TRBD2 (5 bases each). Per germline, CDR1 SNHLY and CDR2 FYNNEI. The CDR3 is 15 amino acids. V lost 7 bases to trimming and J lost 2 bases, with 18 bases between them. The DNA for the CDR3 is TGTGCCAGCACCCGGGGCGCAGGGCTCACCTACGAGCAGTACTTC. This sequence encodes CASTRGAGLTYEQYF.

The rearrangement links TRBV7-2 to TRBJ1-5, with 10 positions matching TRBD1. CDR1 and CDR2 (germline): SGHTA, FQGNSA. The CDR3 consists of 15 residues. The V and J ends lost 1 base and 7 bases, in that order; junction bases with no gene match: 4. The CDR3 region is CASSLGGDRGQPQHF. DNA for the CDR3: TGTGCCAGCAGCTTAGGCGGGGACAGGGGCCAGCCCCAGCATTTT.